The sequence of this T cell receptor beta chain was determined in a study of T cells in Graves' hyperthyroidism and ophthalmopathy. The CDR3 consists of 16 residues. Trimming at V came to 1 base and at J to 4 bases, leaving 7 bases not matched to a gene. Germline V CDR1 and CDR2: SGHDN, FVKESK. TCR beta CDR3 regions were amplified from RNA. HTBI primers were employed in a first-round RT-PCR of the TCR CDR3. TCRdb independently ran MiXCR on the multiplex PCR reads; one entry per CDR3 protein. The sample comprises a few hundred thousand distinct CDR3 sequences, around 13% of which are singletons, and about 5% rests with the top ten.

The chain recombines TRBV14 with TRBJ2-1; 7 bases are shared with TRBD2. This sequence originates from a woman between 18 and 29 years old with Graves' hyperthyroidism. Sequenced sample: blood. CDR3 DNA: TGTGCCAGCAGCCAAGGACTAGCTGATTTTTACAATGAGCAGTTCTTC. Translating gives CASSQGLADFYNEQFF.